A single sample gave rise to the 32 T cell receptor beta chains below, sequenced in a study of OX40 agonist ivuxolimab in advanced cancers. Produced via immunoSEQ multiplex PCR; TCRdb's table is partial and in-frame only. The profile shows tens of thousands of clones, around 86% of them singletons. The specimen comprised CD4+ or CD8+ T cells sorted from blood, sampled in a trial of the OX40 agonist ivuxolimab. All receptors derive from an adult with an advanced solid tumor such as melanoma, head and neck, liver or kidney cancer.

The chain is built from TRBV4-1 and TRBJ2-4; TRBD2 matches 16 bases. Germline V CDR1 and CDR2: MGHRA, YSYEKL. V gave up 2 bases and J gave up 3 bases; unmatched junction bases: 7. This CDR3 is 19 amino acids long. The CDR3 nucleotides are TGCGCCAGCAGCCAACTGGGACTAGCGGGAGGGCGAGGCAAAAACATTCAGTACTTC. Protein sequence: CASSQLGLAGGRGKNIQYF.

The chain recombines TRBV7-8 with TRBJ2-3; 7 bases agree with TRBD1. Germline V gene sequence: CDR1 SGHVS, CDR2 FQNEAQ. J was trimmed by 1 base and V by 1 base; bases with no gene match: 5. The CDR3 sequence is 16 residues long. The CDR3, as DNA: TGTGCCAGCAGCTTAGTTCAGGGGGTTGGCACAGATACGCAGTATTTT. Translated, it gives CASSLVQGVGTDTQYF.

This clone was detected only once. In DNA, the CDR3 is TGTGCCAGCAGCTCGGGACAGGGGGCGGTCGGGGCCAACGTCCTGACTTTC. Its translation: CASSSGQGAVGANVLTF. The chain has TRBV7-4 and TRBJ2-6; 12 bases are shared with TRBD1. The V gene's germline CDR1 is SGHVT and CDR2 SQSDAQ. With V trimmed by 4 bases and J by 4 bases, 5 bases remained unmatched. There are 17 residues in the CDR3.

The count of this clone is one. V gene TRBV28 combines with J gene TRBJ1-2; D perhaps matches TRBD1 (6 bases). Germline V gene sequence: CDR1 MDHEN, CDR2 SYDVKM. The CDR3 length is 15 residues. V was pared by 3 bases and J by 2 bases, with 13 bases between. The CDR3 DNA reads TGTGCCAGCAGTTTGTGGGGGGGCGCGAACTATGGCTACACCTTC. It translates to CASSLWGGANYGYTF.

The V gene is TRBV18, the J gene TRBJ1-5; 11 bases fit TRBD1. CDR1 is KGHSH, CDR2 LQKENI, per germline. The junction had 9 bases not matched to a gene; V was cut back by 2 bases and J by 6 bases. This CDR3 has 17 amino acids. The CDR3 region is CASSPERPGTGGQPQHF. The CDR3 DNA reads TGTGCCAGCTCACCAGAAAGACCCGGGACAGGGGGTCAGCCCCAGCATTTT.

This chain uses TRBV4-1 with TRBJ1-2; tentatively, D is TRBD1 (6 bases). Trimming took 0 bases from V and 4 from J, leaving 18 bases between them. Germline V lookup: CDR1 MGHRA, CDR2 YSYEKL. The CDR3 covers 17 residues. CDR3 nucleotides: TGCGCCAGCAGCCAAGATGTAGTGGGGGCAGGAAGCTATGGCTACACCTTC. It translates to CASSQDVVGAGSYGYTF.

The chain joins TRBV4-1 to TRBJ1-5; D gene uncertain. Deletions cut 2 bases from V and 0 bases from J, with 11 bases between. This CDR3 has 16 amino acids. The germline CDR1 and CDR2 sequences are MGHRA and YSYEKL. The CDR3 nucleotides read TGCGCCAGCAGCCAAAGACGGGATTATAGCAATCAGCCCCAGCATTTT. Translation: CASSQRRDYSNQPQHF.

V is TRBV7-2 and J is TRBJ2-3; the D gene is possibly TRBD1 (5 bases). The CDR3 length is 15 residues. Trimming stripped 2 bases from V and 4 bases from J, with 13 bases between. CDR1 SGHTA and CDR2 FQGNSA come from the germline V gene. For the CDR3, the DNA is TGTGCCAGCAGCTTAAGGGGCGGAGCAGCAGATACGCAGTATTTT. It translates to CASSLRGGAADTQYF. The full variable domain, completed using reference TRBV7-2 and TRBJ2-3, is GAGVSQSPSNKVTEKGKDVELRCDPISGHTALYWYRQSLGQGLEFLIYFQGNSAPDKSGLPSDRFSAERTGGSVSTLTIQRTQQEDSAVYLCASSLRGGAADTQYFGPGTRLTVL.

CDR3 in amino acids: CSVDLGSSSGANVLTF. CDR3 nucleotides: TGCAGCGTTGATTTGGGCTCAAGCTCTGGGGCCAACGTCCTGACTTTC. The V call is TRBV29-1, the J call TRBJ2-6; D is ambiguous. This CDR3 contains 16 residues. CDR1 SQVTM and CDR2 ANQGSEA come from the germline V gene. V was cut by 3 bases and J by 0 bases, with 12 bases left in between.

This clone appeared once. The chain uses TRBV18 and TRBJ1-1; D ambiguous. Trimming pared 3 bases from V and 1 base from J, leaving 12 bases between. Germline V lookup: CDR1 KGHSH, CDR2 LQKENI. The CDR3 extends over 15 amino acids. The CDR3 loop reads CASSPQSHQNTEAFF. CDR3 nucleotides: TGTGCCAGCTCACCGCAAAGCCACCAGAACACTGAAGCTTTCTTT.

This clone was seen just once. CDR3 region: CSASTPRGEKLFF. In nucleotides, the CDR3 is TGCAGCGCTTCTACCCCCCGAGGGGAAAAACTGTTTTTT. The V call is TRBV29-1, the J call TRBJ1-4, with no clear D. The CDR3 loop spans 13 amino acids. V was trimmed by 7 bases and J by 8 bases, leaving 17 bases between them. The germline V gene has CDR1 SQVTM and CDR2 ANQGSEA.

The chain has TRBV30 and TRBJ1-1; D unclear. Per germline, CDR1 GTSNPN and CDR2 SVGIG (reference sequence). V was shortened by 0 bases and J by 7 bases, with 12 bases between the two germline ends. The CDR3 contains 13 residues. DNA for the CDR3: TGTGCCTGGAGTGTAAGTTCACGGGGTGAAGCTTTCTTT. Translated: CAWSVSSRGEAFF.

The DNA of the CDR3 is TGTGCCAGCAGCCGGGGACAGGGCAATGAAAAACTGTTTTTT. Protein product: CASSRGQGNEKLFF. The gene calls are TRBV5-6 and TRBJ1-4; the match to TRBD1 covers 9 bases. The V gene's germline CDR1 is SGHDT and CDR2 YYEEEE. Germline trimming cut 4 bases from V and 5 bases from J; bases unmatched to any gene: 3. CDR3 length equals 14 residues.

The chain couples TRBV9 to TRBJ1-2, with no clear D. Germline CDR1 and CDR2: SGDLS and YYNGEE. The CDR3 consists of 14 residues. Trimming left V 0 bases short and J 4 bases short, with 10 bases between. The CDR3, as DNA: TGTGCCAGCAGCGTAGGTGTGGAGAGCTATGGCTACACCTTC. It codes for CASSVGVESYGYTF.

This chain joins TRBV5-5 and TRBJ1-2, with D possibly matching TRBD1 (6 bases). The germline gives CDR1 SGHKS, CDR2 YYEKEE (reference sequence). The CDR3 has 13 residues. The ends were cut back, 3 bases at V and 4 bases at J, with 10 bases in the middle. CDR3 residues: CASSSQGLYGYTF. The CDR3 region has the DNA TGTGCCAGCAGCTCACAGGGTCTCTATGGCTACACCTTC.

V is TRBV5-5 and J is TRBJ2-2, with TRBD2 matching 7 bases. Germline CDR1 reads SGHKS; CDR2 reads YYEKEE (reference sequence). This CDR3 is built from 15 residues. The trim removed 3 bases at V and 2 bases at J, leaving 4 bases unmatched. This CDR3 is CASSSRDYNTGELFF. Written as DNA, the CDR3 is TGTGCCAGCAGCTCCCGGGACTACAACACCGGGGAGCTGTTTTTT.

This chain connects TRBV19 to TRBJ1-5; weak D call: TRBD1 (5 bases). The length of the CDR3 is 17 residues. The V end was cut by 0 bases, the J end by 0 bases, with 12 bases between. Germline values: CDR1 LNHDA, CDR2 SQIVND (reference sequence). This chain's CDR3 is CASSIENGGNSNQPQHF. The DNA of the CDR3 is TGTGCCAGTAGTATAGAAAACGGGGGGAATAGCAATCAGCCCCAGCATTTT.

The chain recombines TRBV18 with TRBJ1-1; 7 nucleotides align to TRBD1. This CDR3 region has 16 residues. J gave up 2 bases and V 4 bases, and 10 bases lay outside the gene matches. The germline V gene encodes CDR1 KGHSH and CDR2 LQKENI. In DNA form, the CDR3 reads TGTGCCAGCTCACGTGGACAGGCTGGTCTTAACACTGAAGCTTTCTTT. It encodes CASSRGQAGLNTEAFF. Full variable domain (missing parts from reference TRBV18 and TRBJ1-1): NAGVMQNPRHLVRRRGQEARLRCSPMKGHSHVYWYRQLPEEGLKFMVYLQKENIIDESGMPKERFSAEFPKEGPSILRIQQVVRGDSAAYFCASSRGQAGLNTEAFFGQGTRLTVV.

The gene calls are TRBV5-4 and TRBJ2-7, with TRBD1 matching 11 bases. This CDR3 comprises 15 residues. From germline, CDR1 is SGHNT and CDR2 YYREEE (reference sequence). The junction had 6 bases not matched to a gene; V was cut back by 4 bases and J by 3 bases. The CDR3 loop reads CASSRSGQGVYEQYF. For the CDR3, the DNA is TGTGCCAGCAGCCGTTCGGGACAGGGGGTCTACGAGCAGTACTTC.

The rearrangement uses TRBV10-3 and TRBJ1-1; weak D call: TRBD1 (5 bases). Germline CDR1 reads ENHRY; CDR2 reads SYGVKD. This CDR3 contains 13 residues. The CDR3 bases are TGTGTCATTCTAGACCCGGAAGGGGCTGAAGCTTTCTTT. Protein: CVILDPEGAEAFF.

V is TRBV4-1 and J is TRBJ1-5; D is undetermined. The CDR3 has 18 amino acids. The germline V gene has CDR1 MGHRA and CDR2 YSYEKL. V lost 1 base and J lost 7, with 23 bases in between. CDR3 in DNA: TGCGCCAGCAGCCAAGCTCACGGTTCGTCCGGGTCGGGACAGCCCCAGCATTTT. This translates into CASSQAHGSSGSGQPQHF.

In this sample, this clone turned up once. The genes are TRBV10-3 and TRBJ2-7; 10 bases map to TRBD1. With V trimmed by 7 bases and J by 4 bases, 10 bases remained unmatched. CDR1 ENHRY and CDR2 SYGVKD come from the germline V gene. The CDR3 is 15 amino acids. CDR3 residues: CAIKGGGQGKYEQYF. The CDR3 region has the DNA TGTGCCATCAAGGGAGGGGGACAGGGGAAGTACGAGCAGTACTTC.

This clone was seen just once. This sequence joins TRBV19 and TRBJ2-1, with TRBD2 as a possible D gene (5 bases). Trimming removed 6 bases at V and 6 bases at J, with 15 bases between. CDR1 is LNHDA, CDR2 SQIVND, per germline (reference sequence). This CDR3 region has 14 residues. This CDR3 is CASRMAGGGNEQFF. The CDR3, as DNA: TGTGCCAGTAGAATGGCAGGAGGCGGCAATGAGCAGTTCTTC.

The chain carries TRBV11-2 and TRBJ2-5; the D is unclear. Germline V gene lookup returns CDR1 SGHAT and CDR2 FQNNGV. This CDR3 has 11 amino acids. Between the trimmed V and J ends, which lost 7 bases and 4 bases, there was a span of 7 bases. The CDR3 sequence is CASTLRETQYF. Here the CDR3 DNA reads TGTGCCAGCACTTTAAGAGAGACCCAGTACTTC.

This chain uses TRBV7-2 with TRBJ2-5; D is perhaps TRBD2 (5 bases). The CDR3 totals 15 residues. V was pared by 5 bases and J by 0 bases, with 13 bases between. Germline values: CDR1 SGHTA, CDR2 FQGNSA. The CDR3 loop is CASSPGVAYQETQYF. The CDR3, as DNA: TGTGCCAGCAGCCCTGGGGTAGCGTACCAAGAGACCCAGTACTTC.

This clone appeared a few times. This rearrangement joins TRBV28 to TRBJ1-2, with a possible D match to TRBD1 (6 bases). This CDR3 has 19 residues. Trimming removed 5 bases at V and 0 bases at J, with 25 bases between. CDR1 MDHEN and CDR2 SYDVKM come from the germline V gene. The DNA for the CDR3 is TGTGCCAGCAGTACTTCTCAGGGGTTGGGTAAGACCTCTAACTATGGCTACACCTTC. Residues: CASSTSQGLGKTSNYGYTF.

The chain combines TRBV2 with TRBJ1-3, with D maybe TRBD1 (5 bases). The CDR3 sequence is 16 residues long. The V gene's germline CDR1 is SNHLY and CDR2 FYNNEI. Trimming stripped 5 bases from V and 4 bases from J, with 18 bases between. The CDR3 DNA reads as TGTGCCAGCAGTCTAGGGGCCCTCCGGCACGGAAACACCATATATTTT. Amino acids: CASSLGALRHGNTIYF.

This CDR3 reads CSGRVNEQFF. In DNA form, the CDR3 reads TGCAGCGGTCGGGTTAATGAGCAGTTCTTC. The chain uses TRBV29-1 and TRBJ2-1; no reliable D call. The CDR3 length is 10 residues. CDR1 SQVTM and CDR2 ANQGSEA come from the germline V gene. The V gene lost 7 bases and the J gene lost 7 bases, with 8 bases spanning the gap.

V usage is TRBV5-4 and J usage is TRBJ1-2; 7 positions agree with TRBD1. This CDR3 is built from 16 residues. Germline CDR1 and CDR2: SGHNT and YYREEE (reference sequence). Unmatched junction bases numbered 15, after V lost 5 bases and J lost 5 bases. The CDR3 region is CASRPPTGLPGYGYTF. CDR3 nucleotides: TGTGCCAGCAGACCCCCGACAGGGCTCCCAGGTTATGGCTACACCTTC.

The chain carries TRBV18 and TRBJ2-7, with 12 bases lining up with TRBD2. CDR1 is KGHSH, CDR2 LQKENI, per germline. There are 16 residues in the CDR3. J was trimmed by 6 bases and V by 6 bases; bases with no gene match: 12. The DNA of the CDR3 is TGTGCCAGCTCGCCGACTAGCGGGGGAGCAGTCGTCGAGCAGTACGTC. Its protein is CASSPTSGGAVVEQYV.

V is TRBV11-3 and J is TRBJ2-5; 8 positions match TRBD1. Germline loops: CDR1 SGHNT, CDR2 YENEEA. V was pared by 6 bases and J by 11 bases, with 11 bases of the junction left unmatched. The CDR3 runs to 13 residues. CDR3 region: CASSSTGAREQYF. CDR3 coding DNA: TGTGCCAGCAGTTCGACAGGGGCGAGGGAGCAGTACTTC.

The chain uses TRBV5-6 and TRBJ2-7, with D possibly matching TRBD2 (5 bases). CDR1 and CDR2 (germline): SGHDT, YYEEEE. V gave up 1 base and J gave up 5 bases, with 16 bases separating them. This CDR3 contains 15 residues. CDR3 region: CASSLNGLAQNEQYF. In DNA, the CDR3 is TGTGCCAGCAGCTTGAATGGTCTAGCTCAAAACGAGCAGTACTTC.